The source of this TCR beta chain is a study of blood T cell repertoires in COVID-19. Study-level information: Both acute and convalescent COVID-19 samples were obtained from the United States, Italy and Spain. T cells, B-cell-depleted T cells, or PBMCs supplied cDNA or gDNA.

Study processing details: Reference gene primer amplification gave nucleated cell count estimates. Only in-frame clones appear in the TCRdb table, and some are missing; sequencing was by immunoSEQ multiplex PCR. The DNA was the basis for D and trimming; V, J and clone size are from that table. The sample lists more than 100,000 clones, about four fifths occurring once. J was trimmed by 4 bases and V by 2 bases; bases with no gene match: 6. Germline V gene lookup returns CDR1 LGHDT and CDR2 YNNKEL (reference sequence). The CDR3 runs 15 residues. The TCR originated in a man in his 60s with acute or convalescent COVID-19. The chain employs TRBV3-1 (or the pseudogene TRBV3-2) and TRBJ1-1; 8 nucleotides agree with TRBD1. The sequenced material came from peripheral blood. Here the CDR3 reads CASSQPTGAGTEAFF. In DNA form, the CDR3 reads TGTGCCAGCAGCCAACCGACAGGGGCCGGCACTGAAGCTTTCTTT.